Each of the 4 T cell receptor beta chains below was sequenced from the same sample in a study of blood T cells in healthy people across ages. A second PCR of about 6 to 11 cycles used a sample-barcoded 5' primer and a J-beta primer mix. One entry per CDR3 protein, called by TCRdb with MiXCR from the 5' RACE reads. This sample has roughly 930,000 distinct CDR3 sequences, with 48% found just once. The sequenced sample consisted of blood. These receptors all come from a man between 25 and 39 years old in good health.

In its sample, this clonotype was seen a few times. The V gene is TRBV21-1, the J gene TRBJ2-1; the tabulated D call, TRBD1, remains unverified against the DNA. TRBV21-1 has pseudogene status. The CDR3 runs 16 residues. The CDR3 loop reads CASSRGQDVSYNEQFF. CDR3 nucleotide sequence: TGTGCCAGCAGCCGCGGACAGGATGTATCCTACAATGAGCAGTTCTTC.

The chain has TRBV28 and TRBJ2-5, with TRBD2 matching 7 bases. Germline V gene data show CDR1 as MDHEN and CDR2 as SYDVKM. The CDR3 is made up of 13 amino acids. V shed 10 bases, J shed 4 bases, and the junction held 9 bases outside the gene matches. CDR3 nucleotides: TGTGCCACCGGGGAGGGTGGTCGAGAGACCCAGTACTTC. Residues: CATGEGGRETQYF.

This chain joins TRBV12-3 or TRBV12-4 and TRBJ1-2; weak D call: TRBD1 (6 bases). Trimming stripped 10 bases from V and 1 base from J, with 13 bases between. CDR3 length: 13 amino acids. Here the CDR3 reads CATDEGGNYGYTF. The CDR3 region has the DNA TGTGCCACCGACGAGGGGGGTAACTATGGCTACACCTTC.

This clonotype was picked up a small number of times. The chain combines TRBV10-3 with TRBJ1-2; D is unresolved. V was clipped by 0 bases and J by 8 bases, with 7 bases between them. The CDR3 length is 12 residues. Germline CDR1 ENHRY, CDR2 SYGVKD. In nucleotides, the CDR3 is TGTGCCATCAGTGAGTCGGGGAGCGGCTACACCTTC. It is translated as CAISESGSGYTF.